One and the same sample provided the 21 T cell receptor beta chains below, sequenced in a study of T cells in Graves' hyperthyroidism and ophthalmopathy. RNA transcripts yielded amplified TCR beta CDR3 regions. Initially, a first-round RT-PCR of the TCR CDR3 employed the HTBI primer set. TCRdb itself ran the multiplex PCR reads through MiXCR, one entry per CDR3 protein. The sample contains over 700,000 distinct CDR3 sequences, 18% of which appear only once. The sequenced sample consisted of blood. The receptors shown here come from a woman in her fifties or sixties with Graves' hyperthyroidism that later progressed to Graves' ophthalmopathy.

This clonotype was found a few times. The V and J genes are TRBV15 and TRBJ2-3; 11 nucleotides line up with TRBD2. Germline V gene data show CDR1 as LNHNV and CDR2 as YYDKDF (reference sequence). This CDR3 is 15 amino acids long. V shed 3 bases, J shed 4 bases, and the junction held 3 bases outside the gene matches. The CDR3 DNA sequence: TGTGCCACCAGCAGCCTAGCGGGGGGAGCAGATACGCAGTATTTT. It encodes CATSSLAGGADTQYF.

At least ten counts were recorded for this clonotype. The chain is built from TRBV18 and TRBJ2-3; no reliable D call. Trimming removed 4 bases at V and 4 bases at J, with 12 bases between. Germline V lookup: CDR1 KGHSH, CDR2 LQKENI. The CDR3 covers 14 residues. CDR3 bases: TGTGCCAGCTCACTGGAACGAGTAGCAGATACGCAGTATTTT. Protein product: CASSLERVADTQYF.

This chain links TRBV15 with TRBJ1-2; no definite D call. This CDR3 region has 15 residues. Trimming shortened V by 0 bases and J by 3 bases, and 11 bases separated the two germline ends. The germline CDR1 and CDR2 sequences are LNHNV and YYDKDF (reference sequence). In nucleotides, the CDR3 is TGTGCCACCAGCAGAGATCGTGTGGGTGACTATGGCTACACCTTC. It encodes CATSRDRVGDYGYTF.

V gene TRBV18 combines with J gene TRBJ2-1; TRBD2 is a possible D gene (6 bases). Trimming pared 0 bases from V and 0 bases from J, leaving 9 bases between. The germline gives CDR1 KGHSH, CDR2 LQKENI. This CDR3 contains 16 residues. The CDR3 reads CASSPPSGSSYNEQFF. The CDR3 DNA follows: TGTGCCAGCTCACCACCTAGCGGAAGCTCCTACAATGAGCAGTTCTTC.

At least ten counts were recorded for this clonotype. The chain carries TRBV5-1 and TRBJ2-5; D possibly corresponds to TRBD1 (5 bases). Germline V gene data show CDR1 as SGHRS and CDR2 as YFSETQ. The germline V and J ends were trimmed by 4 bases and 2 bases, with 18 bases remaining between them. CDR3 size: 16 residues. The CDR3 nucleotides read TGCGCCAGCAGCCCCACAGGCGGAACCCTTCAAGAGACCCAGTACTTC. Amino acids: CASSPTGGTLQETQYF.

The chain has TRBV6-4 and TRBJ1-1; tentatively, D is TRBD1 (5 bases). The V end was cut by 3 bases, the J end by 5 bases, with 13 bases between. The CDR3 extends over 14 amino acids. CDR1 is MRHNA, CDR2 SNTAGT, per germline. CDR3 nucleotide sequence: TGTGCCAGCAGTGAAGACGGGGGAGGTACTGAAGCTTTCTTT. Residues: CASSEDGGGTEAFF.

The table lists this clonotype with many counts. CDR3 loop: CASSVASNTEAFF. DNA of the CDR3: TGTGCCAGCAGCGTAGCTAGCAACACTGAAGCTTTCTTT. The V gene is TRBV9, the J gene TRBJ1-1; no clear D. Germline V gives CDR1 SGDLS, CDR2 YYNGEE. The CDR3 runs to 13 residues. The ends were cut back, 0 bases at V and 2 bases at J, with 5 bases in the middle. The entire variable domain, with the rest obtained from reference TRBV9 and TRBJ1-1, is as follows: DSGVTQTPKHLITATGQRVTLRCSPRSGDLSVYWYQQSLDQGLQFLIQYYNGEERAKGNILERFSAQQFPDLHSELNLSSLELGDSALYFCASSVASNTEAFFGQGTRLTVV.

At least ten counts were recorded for this clonotype. The chain has TRBV12-3 or TRBV12-4 and TRBJ1-2, with TRBD1 matching 9 bases. The CDR3 runs 15 residues. Trimming removed 5 bases from V and 1 base from J; junction bases left unmatched: 5. The CDR3 here is CASSPRDRDNYGYTF. The CDR3 bases are TGTGCCAGCAGTCCCCGGGACAGGGATAACTATGGCTACACCTTC.

This clonotype has a count of ten or more. The chain joins TRBV3-1 to TRBJ1-1, with D uncertain. Trimming removed 5 bases at V and 0 bases at J, with 7 bases between. The CDR3 contains 13 residues. Germline V gene sequence: CDR1 LGHDT, CDR2 YNNKEL (reference sequence). The CDR3 reads CASSATLNTEAFF. The DNA of the CDR3 is TGTGCCAGCAGCGCCACCCTGAACACTGAAGCTTTCTTT. Looking up the rest from reference TRBV3-1 and TRBJ1-1 gives the full variable domain: DTAVSQTPKYLVTQMGNDKSIKCEQNLGHDTMYWYKQDSKKFLKIMFSYNNKELIINETVPNRFSPKSPDKAHLNLHINSLELGDSAVYFCASSATLNTEAFFGQGTRLTVV.

As concerns this clonotype: Here the CDR3 omits its conserved ending phenylalanine or tryptophan, so a read error is the likely source. The DNA is omitted, as the CDR3 cannot be located on it reliably, and the CDR3 follows TCRdb's listing. The chain has TRBV7-9 and TRBJ2-7; the table's D call of TRBD1 was not tested on the DNA. CDR1 is SEHNR and CDR2 is FQNEAQ in the germline V gene (reference sequence). The CDR3 is 13 residues long, counting both termini. The CDR3 loop is CASSLHSTNRVSL.

This clonotype was observed a handful of times. J is TRBJ2-1 and V is TRBV5-6; TRBD1 matches 9 bases. Germline V lookup: CDR1 SGHDT, CDR2 YYEEEE. Trimming cost V 4 bases and J 4 bases; bases outside gene matches: 9. The CDR3 has 16 residues. CDR3 nucleotide sequence: TGTGCCAGCAGCGTCCTACCGGGACAGGGATACAATGAGCAGTTCTTC. Its translation is CASSVLPGQGYNEQFF.

The table lists this clonotype with many counts. This chain connects TRBV11-1 to TRBJ2-3; 8 nucleotides line up with TRBD1. Germline assignment: CDR1 SGHAT and CDR2 FQDESV (reference sequence). The J segment lost 1 base and the V segment lost 4 bases, leaving 7 bases of the junction unmatched. This CDR3 contains 16 residues. The CDR3 loop reads CASSSRTGPGTDTQYF. The CDR3 bases are TGTGCCAGCAGCTCCCGGACAGGGCCGGGCACAGATACGCAGTATTTT.

There are a few counts of this clonotype. This chain links TRBV6-1 with TRBJ1-5; a possible D gene is TRBD1 (5 bases). The germline V gene encodes CDR1 MNHNS and CDR2 SASEGT. Deletions cut 7 bases from V and 2 bases from J, with 24 bases between. The CDR3 totals 18 residues. CDR3 sequence (DNA): TGTGCCAGCACCCCCAGGGCGGGACCGGGAGGACGCAATCAGCCCCAGCATTTT. It specifies CASTPRAGPGGRNQPQHF.

This clonotype was picked up many times. This chain uses TRBV10-2 with TRBJ2-1, with no clear D. CDR3 length equals 12 residues. Germline V lookup: CDR1 WSHSY, CDR2 SAAADI. Trimming shortened V by 3 bases and J by 6 bases, and 6 bases separated the two germline ends. CDR3 DNA: TGCGCCAGCAGTGAACTACCCAATGAGCAGTTCTTC. It codes for CASSELPNEQFF.

This clonotype was seen a handful of times. CDR3 sequence: CASMGAYSNQPQHF. The CDR3, as DNA: TGTGCCAGTATGGGAGCGTATAGCAATCAGCCCCAGCATTTT. This chain joins TRBV19 and TRBJ1-5, with unresolved D. V was trimmed by 7 bases and J by 0 bases, leaving 10 bases between them. CDR3 length equals 14 residues. From germline, CDR1 is LNHDA and CDR2 SQIVND (reference sequence).

This clonotype was observed at least ten times. The V call is TRBV3-1, the J call TRBJ1-5; unclear D gene. CDR3 size: 16 residues. Trimming stripped 0 bases from V and 4 bases from J, with 13 bases between. Germline CDR1 and CDR2: LGHDT and YNNKEL (reference sequence). The CDR3 DNA is TGTGCCAGCAGCCAAGATAGCGCAGGCCTGAATCAGCCCCAGCATTTT. Translation: CASSQDSAGLNQPQHF.

The V gene is TRBV3-1, the J gene TRBJ2-6; a possible D gene is TRBD1 (6 bases). Per the germline V gene, CDR1 is LGHDT and CDR2 is YNNKEL (reference sequence). V gave up 2 bases and J gave up 1 base, with 18 bases separating them. The CDR3 has 19 residues. As DNA, the CDR3 is TGTGCCAGCAGCCAATTCGATCGGGGACATCCATCTGGGGCCAACGTCCTGACTTTC. Translated: CASSQFDRGHPSGANVLTF. Based on the CDR3 plus reference TRBV3-1 and TRBJ2-6, the full variable domain is DTAVSQTPKYLVTQMGNDKSIKCEQNLGHDTMYWYKQDSKKFLKIMFSYNNKELIINETVPNRFSPKSPDKAHLNLHINSLELGDSAVYFCASSQFDRGHPSGANVLTFGAGSRLTVL.

This clonotype was detected a few times. V and J are TRBV19 and TRBJ1-1; the D is unclear. The CDR3 sequence is 14 residues long. V was cut by 3 bases and J by 1 base, with 9 bases left in between. CDR1 and CDR2 from the germline V gene are LNHDA and SQIVND (reference sequence). This chain's CDR3 is CASSISDTNTEAFF. The CDR3 DNA reads TGTGCCAGTAGTATTAGCGACACGAACACTGAAGCTTTCTTT.

This clonotype was recorded at least ten times. The J gene is TRBJ2-5, the V gene TRBV11-2; TRBD1 agrees at 8 bases. V lost 3 bases, J lost 2 bases, and 5 bases stayed unmatched. Germline-derived CDR1 and CDR2 are SGHAT and FQNNGV. This CDR3 is 15 amino acids long. CDR3 residues: CASSFWTGPQETQYF. The DNA for the CDR3 is TGTGCCAGCAGCTTTTGGACAGGGCCTCAAGAGACCCAGTACTTC.

This clonotype was seen at least ten times. The rearrangement links TRBV5-5 to TRBJ2-5; D possibly uses TRBD1 or TRBD2 (5 bases each). V gave up 6 bases and J gave up 5 bases, with 23 bases separating them. Per the germline V gene, CDR1 is SGHKS and CDR2 is YYEKEE (reference sequence). This CDR3 is 16 amino acids long. The CDR3: CASKGEILLPGETQYF. DNA for the CDR3: TGTGCCAGCAAAGGGGAGATCCTACTACCTGGGGAGACCCAGTACTTC. The whole variable domain, remainder taken from reference TRBV5-5 and TRBJ2-5, is DAGVTQSPTHLIKTRGQQVTLRCSPISGHKSVSWYQQVLGQGPQFIFQYYEKEERGRGNFPDRFSARQFPNYSSELNVNALLLGDSALYLCASKGEILLPGETQYFGPGTRLLVL.

This clonotype came up a few times. The V and J genes are TRBV27 and TRBJ2-7; D assignment may be TRBD1 or TRBD2 (6 bases each). The V end was cut by 5 bases, the J end by 4 bases, with 12 bases between. Germline loops: CDR1 MNHEY, CDR2 SMNVEV (reference sequence). CDR3 length: 13 residues. DNA for the CDR3: TGTGCCAGCAGTCGGGGGCAGAATTACGAGCAGTACTTC. Translation: CASSRGQNYEQYF.